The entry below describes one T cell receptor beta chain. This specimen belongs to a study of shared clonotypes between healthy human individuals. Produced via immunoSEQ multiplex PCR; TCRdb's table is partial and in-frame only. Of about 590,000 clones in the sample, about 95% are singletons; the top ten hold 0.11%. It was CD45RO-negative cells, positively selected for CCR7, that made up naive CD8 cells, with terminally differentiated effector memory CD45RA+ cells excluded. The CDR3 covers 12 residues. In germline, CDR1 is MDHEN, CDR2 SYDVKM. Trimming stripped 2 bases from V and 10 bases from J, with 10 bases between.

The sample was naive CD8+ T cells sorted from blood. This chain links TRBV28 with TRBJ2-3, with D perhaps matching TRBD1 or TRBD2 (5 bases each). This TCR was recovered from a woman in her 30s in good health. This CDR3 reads CASSLEGPAQYF. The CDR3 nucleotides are TGTGCCAGCAGTTTAGAGGGGCCGGCGCAGTATTTT.